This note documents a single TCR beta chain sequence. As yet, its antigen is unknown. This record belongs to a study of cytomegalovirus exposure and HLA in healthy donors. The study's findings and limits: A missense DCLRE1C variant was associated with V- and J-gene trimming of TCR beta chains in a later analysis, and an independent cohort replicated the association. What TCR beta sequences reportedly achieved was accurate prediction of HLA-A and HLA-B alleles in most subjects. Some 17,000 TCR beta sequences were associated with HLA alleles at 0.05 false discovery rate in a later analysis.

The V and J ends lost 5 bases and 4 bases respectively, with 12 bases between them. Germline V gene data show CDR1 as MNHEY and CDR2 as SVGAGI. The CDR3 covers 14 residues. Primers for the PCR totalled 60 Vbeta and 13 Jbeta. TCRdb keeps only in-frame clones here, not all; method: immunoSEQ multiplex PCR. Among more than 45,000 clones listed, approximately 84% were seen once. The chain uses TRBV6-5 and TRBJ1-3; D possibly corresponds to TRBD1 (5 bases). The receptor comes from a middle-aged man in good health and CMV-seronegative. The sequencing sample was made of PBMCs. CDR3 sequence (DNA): TGTGCCAGCAGTCCTCTGGGGCCAGGAAACACCATATATTTT. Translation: CASSPLGPGNTIYF.